This T cell receptor (beta chain) was found in a study of blood T cell repertoires in COVID-19. Study at large: Donors in the United States, Italy and Spain gave samples during acute or convalescent COVID-19. Nucleic acid was either cDNA or gDNA, and it came from T cells, B-cell-depleted T cells, or PBMCs.

Study processing details: How many nucleated cells were present was estimated from reference gene primer amplification. Libraries were prepared by immunoSEQ multiplex PCR; TCRdb keeps only in-frame clonotypes and omits some of them. V, J and clone size derive from that table, while D and trimming were established from the DNA sequence. The sample has 100,000 to 150,000 clones; about 70% are singletons. Seattle-derived patients entered the study during active infection and were followed longitudinally. Germline CDR1 and CDR2: SGHNT and YYREEE (reference sequence). V lost 1 base and J lost 5, with 12 bases in between. CDR3 length equals 15 residues. This clone has ten or more counts.

J is TRBJ1-4 and V is TRBV5-4; a possible D gene is TRBD1 (5 bases). The sample comprised peripheral blood. The receptor comes from an elderly man with COVID-19, enrolled during active disease. The CDR3: CASSLKRGHNEKLFF. The CDR3 DNA follows: TGTGCCAGCAGCTTGAAAAGGGGTCACAATGAAAAACTGTTTTTT.